This TCR beta chain was profiled in a study of PD-1 blockade in classical Hodgkin lymphoma. Overall study results and limits: Compared with healthy donors, newly diagnosed patients reportedly showed lower baseline TCR diversity.

Sequencing used immunoSEQ multiplex PCR; TCRdb keeps in-frame clones, though not all of them. This table has around 150,000 clones, just under 80% appearing once. Concerning this clone: Its target is not known.

Every patient experienced relapse after autologous stem cell transplantation, and brentuximab vedotin exposure varied. The clonotype originates from a human donor with classical Hodgkin lymphoma. The specimen comprised peripheral blood mononuclear cells (PBMCs), sampled before the second cycle of nivolumab.

The chain's CDR3 is CAWSAAIPSPIYEQYF. Here the CDR3 DNA reads TGTGCCTGGAGTGCGGCGATCCCTAGTCCCATCTACGAGCAGTACTTC. The J gene is TRBJ2-7, the V gene TRBV30; D call uncertain. In germline, CDR1 is GTSNPN, CDR2 SVGIG (reference sequence). The V end lost 1 base, the J end lost 3 bases, and 19 bases lay between the germline ends. The CDR3 has 16 residues.